This T cell receptor (beta chain) was observed in a study of early T cells in non-severe SARS-CoV-2 infection. The CDR3 spans 13 residues. Germline CDR1 and CDR2: SGHAT and FQNNGV. The germline V and J ends were trimmed by 6 bases and 5 bases, with 11 bases remaining between them. This clonotype was seen repeatedly, ten times or more. TCRdb processed the 5' RACE reads anew with MiXCR; each CDR3 protein has one entry. The table has nearly 70,000 distinct CDR3 sequences, 3.5% to 6% seen once. Sequencing was performed on whole blood, taken at baseline. The rearrangement uses TRBV11-2 and TRBJ1-5, with D tentatively TRBD1 (6 bases). This clonotype originated in an adult who was a healthcare worker with PCR-confirmed SARS-CoV-2 infection or an uninfected control (not recorded which). The donor label of this sample is uncertain. The CDR3 region is CASSPNRDQPQHF. The DNA for the CDR3 is TGTGCCAGCAGTCCAAACAGGGATCAGCCCCAGCATTTT. The variable domain in full, completed from reference TRBV11-2 and TRBJ1-5, reads EAGVAQSPRYKIIEKRQSVAFWCNPISGHATLYWYQQILGQGPKLLIQFQNNGVVDDSQLPKDRFSAERLKGVDSTLKIQPAKLEDSAVYLCASSPNRDQPQHFGDGTRLSIL.